These 11 T cell receptor beta chains were sequenced from one sample in a study of blood T cell repertoires in COVID-19. Libraries were prepared by immunoSEQ multiplex PCR; TCRdb keeps only in-frame clonotypes and omits some of them. The profile shows over 150,000 clones, roughly 80% of them singletons. Sequenced sample: peripheral blood. These receptors came from a woman in her fifties or sixties with acute or convalescent COVID-19.

This rearrangement joins TRBV19 to TRBJ2-4; the match to TRBD2 covers 8 bases. After removal of 4 bases from V and 6 bases from J, the junction contained 5 bases not matched to a gene. The CDR3 has 14 residues. The V gene's germline CDR1 is LNHDA and CDR2 SQIVND (reference sequence). The CDR3 DNA reads TGTGCCAGTAGTACGGTAGCGGGAAGAAACATTCAGTACTTC. Residues: CASSTVAGRNIQYF.

The chain links TRBV5-1 to TRBJ2-7; 7 bases are a match to TRBD1. Germline V CDR1 and CDR2: SGHRS, YFSETQ. The CDR3 covers 14 residues. The V gene end was trimmed by 7 bases and the J gene end by 5 bases; junction bases not matched to a gene: 12. CDR3 loop: CASRQRQGVNEQYF. CDR3 DNA: TGCGCCAGCCGTCAAAGACAGGGCGTCAACGAGCAGTACTTC.

The rearrangement links TRBV29-1 to TRBJ1-2; perhaps TRBD1 as D (5 bases). This CDR3 spans 12 amino acids. The ends were cut back, 8 bases at V and 4 bases at J, with 14 bases in the middle. Germline assignment: CDR1 SQVTM and CDR2 ANQGSEA. The CDR3 protein is CSIKSTVYGYTF. The DNA of the CDR3 is TGCAGCATCAAATCGACAGTCTATGGCTACACCTTC. Full variable domain (missing parts from reference TRBV29-1 and TRBJ1-2): SAVISQKPSRDICQRGTSLTIQCQVDSQVTMMFWYRQQPGQSLTLIATANQGSEATYESGFVIDKFPISRPNLTFSTLTVSNMSPEDSSIYLCSIKSTVYGYTFGSGTRLTVV.

This clone occurred many times. This rearrangement joins TRBV5-5 to TRBJ1-2; D is ambiguous. V was clipped by 0 bases and J by 4 bases, with 7 bases between them. The CDR3 loop spans 13 amino acids. Germline V gene sequence: CDR1 SGHKS, CDR2 YYEKEE (reference sequence). Here the CDR3 reads CASSLEARYGYTF. The CDR3 DNA reads TGTGCCAGCAGCTTGGAAGCCCGCTATGGCTACACCTTC.

The CDR3 DNA is TGTGCCAGCAGCCACGGGGTTTCTAATCAGCCCCAGCATTTT. Translating gives CASSHGVSNQPQHF. This chain uses TRBV5-6 with TRBJ1-5, with D uncertain. Looked up from germline, CDR1 is SGHDT and CDR2 is YYEEEE. This CDR3 comprises 14 residues. V was cut by 4 bases and J by 4 bases, with 12 bases left in between.

The chain combines TRBV15 with TRBJ1-4; maybe TRBD1 (6 bases). The V gene lost 3 bases and the J gene lost 8 bases, with 16 bases spanning the gap. The CDR3 length is 15 residues. CDR1 and CDR2 (germline): LNHNV, YYDKDF (reference sequence). The CDR3 protein is CATSSRTGFDEKLFF. The CDR3 DNA is TGTGCCACCAGCAGCCGAACAGGGTTCGACGAAAAACTGTTTTTT.

The J gene is TRBJ2-1, the V gene TRBV15; 10 bases are shared with TRBD2. Per germline, CDR1 LNHNV and CDR2 YYDKDF (reference sequence). V gave up 0 bases and J gave up 7 bases; unmatched junction bases: 6. The length of the CDR3 is 16 residues. The CDR3 spells CATSRDGASGRNEQFF. The CDR3 nucleotides read TGTGCCACCAGCAGAGATGGCGCTAGCGGGAGAAATGAGCAGTTCTTC.

V and J are TRBV9 and TRBJ2-1; 7 nucleotides line up with TRBD2. The CDR3 consists of 15 residues. CDR1 is SGDLS, CDR2 YYNGEE, per germline. V lost 0 bases to trimming and J lost 5 bases; unmatched junction nucleotides: 5. CDR3 residues: CASSVGNSGHNEQFF. Here the CDR3 DNA reads TGTGCCAGCAGCGTAGGGAATAGCGGGCACAATGAGCAGTTCTTC.

The genes are TRBV25-1 and TRBJ2-7; perhaps TRBD1 as D (5 bases). The CDR3 extends over 14 amino acids. CDR1 MGHDK and CDR2 SYGVNS come from the germline V gene. Deletions cut 0 bases from V and 3 bases from J, with 9 bases between. Here the CDR3 DNA reads TGTGCCAGCAGTGAATATTCACAGGTCTACGAGCAGTACTTC. Protein sequence: CASSEYSQVYEQYF.

This clone was detected a few times. The chain joins TRBV28 to TRBJ1-5, with 7 nucleotides matching TRBD1. The germline V gene has CDR1 MDHEN and CDR2 SYDVKM. The CDR3 length is 15 residues. V was clipped by 3 bases and J by 6 bases; unmatched bases: 8. This CDR3 is CASSFARPGGQPQHF. The CDR3 nucleotides are TGTGCCAGCAGTTTTGCGAGGCCAGGGGGTCAGCCCCAGCATTTT.

This clone occurred a few times. The V call is TRBV24-1, the J call TRBJ2-1, with TRBD1 identical over 8 bases. The CDR3 loop spans 15 amino acids. CDR1 is KGHDR and CDR2 is SFDVKD in the germline V gene. The V segment lost 4 bases and the J segment 5 bases; nucleotides outside the gene matches: 6. The DNA for the CDR3 is TGTGCCACCAGTGAGTACGGACAGGGCAACAATGAGCAGTTCTTC. Translation gives CATSEYGQGNNEQFF.